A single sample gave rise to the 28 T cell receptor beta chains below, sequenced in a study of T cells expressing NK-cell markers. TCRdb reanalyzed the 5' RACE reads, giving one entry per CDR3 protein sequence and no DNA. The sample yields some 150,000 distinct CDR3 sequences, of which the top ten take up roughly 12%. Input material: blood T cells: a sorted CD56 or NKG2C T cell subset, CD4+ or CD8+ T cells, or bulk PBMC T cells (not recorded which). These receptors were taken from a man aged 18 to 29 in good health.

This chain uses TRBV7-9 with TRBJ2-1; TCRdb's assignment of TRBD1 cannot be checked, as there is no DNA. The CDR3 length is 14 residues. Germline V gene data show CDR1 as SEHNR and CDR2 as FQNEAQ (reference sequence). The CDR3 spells CASNPGQGGHEQFF.

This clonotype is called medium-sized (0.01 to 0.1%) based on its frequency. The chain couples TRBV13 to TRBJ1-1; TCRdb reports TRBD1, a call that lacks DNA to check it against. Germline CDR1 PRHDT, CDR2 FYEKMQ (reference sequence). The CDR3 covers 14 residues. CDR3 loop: CASSLGGGNTEAFF.

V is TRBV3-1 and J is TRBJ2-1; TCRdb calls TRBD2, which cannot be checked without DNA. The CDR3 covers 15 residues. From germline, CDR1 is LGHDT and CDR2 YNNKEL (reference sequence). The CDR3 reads CASSPRLATYNEQFF.

CDR3 amino acids: CARGQGRYTGELFF. V usage is TRBV2 and J usage is TRBJ2-2; TCRdb calls TRBD1, which cannot be checked without DNA. This CDR3 comprises 14 residues. Germline V gives CDR1 SNHLY, CDR2 FYNNEI.

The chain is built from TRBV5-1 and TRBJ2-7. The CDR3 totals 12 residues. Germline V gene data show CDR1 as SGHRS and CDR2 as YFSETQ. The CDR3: CASSEPTYEQYF.

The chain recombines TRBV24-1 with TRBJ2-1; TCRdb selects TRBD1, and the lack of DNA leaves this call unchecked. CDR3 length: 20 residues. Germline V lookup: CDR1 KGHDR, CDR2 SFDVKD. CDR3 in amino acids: CATSDRSSGREEGAYNEQFF.

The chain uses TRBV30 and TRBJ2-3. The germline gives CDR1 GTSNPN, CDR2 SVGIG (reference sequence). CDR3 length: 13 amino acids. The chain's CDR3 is CAWISSSTDTQYF.

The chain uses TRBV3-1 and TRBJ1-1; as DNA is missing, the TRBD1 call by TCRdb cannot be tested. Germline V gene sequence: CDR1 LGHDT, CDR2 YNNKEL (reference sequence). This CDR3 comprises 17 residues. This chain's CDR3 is CASSQEGEPLTGTEAFF.

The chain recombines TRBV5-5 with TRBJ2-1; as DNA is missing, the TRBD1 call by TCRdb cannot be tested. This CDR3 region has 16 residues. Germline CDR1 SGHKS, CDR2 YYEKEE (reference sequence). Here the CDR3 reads CASSSSGHSSYNEQFF.

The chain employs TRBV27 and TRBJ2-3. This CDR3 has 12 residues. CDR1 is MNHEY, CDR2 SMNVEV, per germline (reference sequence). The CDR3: CASKQRSDTQYF.

The CDR3 sequence is CASSFGQMNTEAFF. The chain uses TRBV27 and TRBJ1-1. This CDR3 region has 14 residues. The V gene's germline CDR1 is MNHEY and CDR2 SMNVEV (reference sequence).

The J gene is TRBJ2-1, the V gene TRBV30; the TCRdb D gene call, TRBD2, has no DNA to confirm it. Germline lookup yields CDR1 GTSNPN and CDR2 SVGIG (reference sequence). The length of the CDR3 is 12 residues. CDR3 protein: CAWSVSGTEQFF. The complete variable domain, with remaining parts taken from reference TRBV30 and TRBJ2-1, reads SQTIHQWPATLVQPVGSPLSLECTVEGTSNPNLYWYRQAAGRGLQLLFYSVGIGQISSEVPQNLSASRPQDRQFILSSKKLLLSDSGFYLCAWSVSGTEQFFGPGTRLTVL.

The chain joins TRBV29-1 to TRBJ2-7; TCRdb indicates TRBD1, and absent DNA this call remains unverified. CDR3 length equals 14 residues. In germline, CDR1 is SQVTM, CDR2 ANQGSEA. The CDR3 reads CSVPTGQADYEQYF.

The CDR3 region is CASSLQGPREAFF. This chain connects TRBV5-6 to TRBJ1-1; with no DNA, the TCRdb D assignment of TRBD1 cannot be verified. The CDR3 is 13 residues long. From germline, CDR1 is SGHDT and CDR2 YYEEEE.

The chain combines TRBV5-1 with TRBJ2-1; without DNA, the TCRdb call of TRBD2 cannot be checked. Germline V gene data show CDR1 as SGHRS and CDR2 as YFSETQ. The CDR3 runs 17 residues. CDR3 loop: CASSLDASGSSYNEQFF.

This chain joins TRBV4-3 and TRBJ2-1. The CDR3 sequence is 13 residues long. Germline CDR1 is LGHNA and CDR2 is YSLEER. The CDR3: CASSQDLGGEQFF.

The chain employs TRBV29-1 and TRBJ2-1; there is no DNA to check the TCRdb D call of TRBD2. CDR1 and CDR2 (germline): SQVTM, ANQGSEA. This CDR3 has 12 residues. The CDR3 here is CSARVGDNEQFF.

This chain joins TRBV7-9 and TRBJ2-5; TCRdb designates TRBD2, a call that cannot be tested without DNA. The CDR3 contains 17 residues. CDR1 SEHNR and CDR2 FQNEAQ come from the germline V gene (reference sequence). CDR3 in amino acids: CASSSSKLAGVQETQYF.

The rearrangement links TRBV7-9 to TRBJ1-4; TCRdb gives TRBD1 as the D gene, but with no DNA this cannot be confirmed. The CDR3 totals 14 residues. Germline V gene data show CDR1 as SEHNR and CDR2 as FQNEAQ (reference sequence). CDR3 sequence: CASSYRDMGEKLFF.

The CDR3 sequence: CASSYFGGTAYNEQFF. V and J are TRBV12-3 or TRBV12-4 and TRBJ2-1; checking the TCRdb D call of TRBD1 is not possible without DNA. The CDR3 spans 16 residues.

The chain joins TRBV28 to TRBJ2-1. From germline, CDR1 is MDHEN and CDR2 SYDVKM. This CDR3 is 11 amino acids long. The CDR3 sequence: CASRYSNEQFF.

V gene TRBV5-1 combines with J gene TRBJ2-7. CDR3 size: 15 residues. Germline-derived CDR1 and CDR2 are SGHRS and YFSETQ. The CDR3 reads CASSLSPSGGYEQYF.

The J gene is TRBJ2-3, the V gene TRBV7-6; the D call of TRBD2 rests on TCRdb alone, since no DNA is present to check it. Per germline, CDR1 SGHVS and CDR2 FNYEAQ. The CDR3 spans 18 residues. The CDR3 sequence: CASSLIRGSGEGTDTQYF.

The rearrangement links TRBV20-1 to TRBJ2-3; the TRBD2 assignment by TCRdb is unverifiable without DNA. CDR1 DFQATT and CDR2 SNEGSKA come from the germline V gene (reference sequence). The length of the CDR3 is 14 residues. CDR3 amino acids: CSARDTSGRDTQYF.

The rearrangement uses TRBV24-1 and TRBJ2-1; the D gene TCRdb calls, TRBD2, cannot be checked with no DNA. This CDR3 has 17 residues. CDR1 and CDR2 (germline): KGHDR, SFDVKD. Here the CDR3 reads CATSDLEREGGYNEQFF.

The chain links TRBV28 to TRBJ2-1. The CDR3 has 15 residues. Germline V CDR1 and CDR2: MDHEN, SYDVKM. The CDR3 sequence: CASSLPVSSYNEQFF.

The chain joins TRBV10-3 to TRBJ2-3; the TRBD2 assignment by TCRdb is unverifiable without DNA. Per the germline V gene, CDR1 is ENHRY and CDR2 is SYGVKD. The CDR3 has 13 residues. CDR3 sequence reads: CAISPEGGDTQYF.

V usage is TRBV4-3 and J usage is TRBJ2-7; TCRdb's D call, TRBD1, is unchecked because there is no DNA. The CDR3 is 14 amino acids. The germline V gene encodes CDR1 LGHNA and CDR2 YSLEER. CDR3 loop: CASSKGQGLYEQYF.